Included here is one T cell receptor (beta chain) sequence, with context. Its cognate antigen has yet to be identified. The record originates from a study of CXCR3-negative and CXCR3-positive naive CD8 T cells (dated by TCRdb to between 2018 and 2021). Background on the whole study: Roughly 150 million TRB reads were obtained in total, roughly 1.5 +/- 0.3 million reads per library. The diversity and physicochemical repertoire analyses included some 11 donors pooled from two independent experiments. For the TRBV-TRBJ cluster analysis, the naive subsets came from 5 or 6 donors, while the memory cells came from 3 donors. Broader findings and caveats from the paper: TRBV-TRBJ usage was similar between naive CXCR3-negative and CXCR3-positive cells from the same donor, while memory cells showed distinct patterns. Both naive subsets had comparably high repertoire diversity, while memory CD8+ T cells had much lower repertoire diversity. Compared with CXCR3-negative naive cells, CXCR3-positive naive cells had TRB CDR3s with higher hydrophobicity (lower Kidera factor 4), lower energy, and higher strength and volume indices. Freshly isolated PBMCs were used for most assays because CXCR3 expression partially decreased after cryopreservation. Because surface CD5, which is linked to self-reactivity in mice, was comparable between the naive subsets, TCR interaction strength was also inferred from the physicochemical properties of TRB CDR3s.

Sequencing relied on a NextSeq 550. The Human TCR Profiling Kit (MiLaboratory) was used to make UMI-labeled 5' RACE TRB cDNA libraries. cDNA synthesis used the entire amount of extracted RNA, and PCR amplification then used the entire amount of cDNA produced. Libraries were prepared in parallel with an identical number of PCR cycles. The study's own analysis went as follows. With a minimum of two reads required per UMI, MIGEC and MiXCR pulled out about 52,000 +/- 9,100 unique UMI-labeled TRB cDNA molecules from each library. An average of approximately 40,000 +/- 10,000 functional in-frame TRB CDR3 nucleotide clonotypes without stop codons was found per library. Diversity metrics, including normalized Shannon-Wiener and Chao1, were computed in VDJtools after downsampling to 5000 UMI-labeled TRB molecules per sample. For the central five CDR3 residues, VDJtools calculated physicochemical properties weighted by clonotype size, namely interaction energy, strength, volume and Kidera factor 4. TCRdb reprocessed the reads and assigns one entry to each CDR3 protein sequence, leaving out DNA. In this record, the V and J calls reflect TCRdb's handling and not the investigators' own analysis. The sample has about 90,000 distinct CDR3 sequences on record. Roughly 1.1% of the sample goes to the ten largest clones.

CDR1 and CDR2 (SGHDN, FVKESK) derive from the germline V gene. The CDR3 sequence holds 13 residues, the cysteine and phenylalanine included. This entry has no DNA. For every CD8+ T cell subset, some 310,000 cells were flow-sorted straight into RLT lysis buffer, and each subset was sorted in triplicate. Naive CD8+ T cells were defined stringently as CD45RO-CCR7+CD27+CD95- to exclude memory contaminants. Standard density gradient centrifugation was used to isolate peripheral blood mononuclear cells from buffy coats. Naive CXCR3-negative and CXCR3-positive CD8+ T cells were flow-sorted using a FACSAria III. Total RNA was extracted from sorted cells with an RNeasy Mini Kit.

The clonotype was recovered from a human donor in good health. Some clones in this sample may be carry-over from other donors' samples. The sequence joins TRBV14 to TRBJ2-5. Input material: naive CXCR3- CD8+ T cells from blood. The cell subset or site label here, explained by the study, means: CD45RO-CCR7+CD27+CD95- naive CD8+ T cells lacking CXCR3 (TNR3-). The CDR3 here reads CASSPDYQETQYF.